Listed here is a single T cell receptor (beta chain). Its antigen target is currently unknown. No base qualities exist here, and no much larger clone lies one base off it. The sequencer was an Illumina NovaSeq 6000. TCRalpha and TCRbeta cDNA libraries were constructed by 5'RACE with constant-segment primers, with sample barcodes and unique molecular identifiers being introduced. RNA was extracted from every sample with Trizol reagent. Amplification of the libraries took two PCR steps, and the second step added a second sample barcode plus Illumina TruSeq adapters. Libraries were sequenced on an Illumina NovaSeq with 2 x 150 bp paired-end reads. On the authors' methods: The reads were demultiplexed and collapsed into UMI-guided consensus sequences using migec v1.2.7. With mixcr v2.1.11, UMI consensuses were aligned to TRA and TRB V and J templates and assembled into clonotypes. Expanded or contracted clonotypes were those called significant by both edgeR and NoisET, with noise models trained on biological replicates. edgeR calls used a false discovery rate-adjusted p below 0.01 and a log2 fold-change threshold of 1. As an exploratory analysis of dynamics, PCA with hierarchical clustering was applied to max-normalized trajectories of the 1000 most abundant clonotypes. Separately sequenced CD4+ and CD8+ repertoires were used to assign the CD4 or CD8 phenotype of responding clones. Through fastp at Q25 and MiXCR, TCRdb rebuilt clones from the public reads, retaining in-frame beta chains. Rows matching on CDR3 protein sequence are summarized as one entry with the most common DNA and genes. The V and J calls shown here were made by TCRdb, not taken from the authors' results. The sample includes 300,000 to 350,000 distinct CDR3 sequences, with less than 20% observed a single time. The ten largest clones add up to about 21% of the sample.

Ficoll-Paque density gradient centrifugation was the method used to isolate PBMCs. This sample was included in a study of T-cell memory formation after mild COVID-19 (dated by TCRdb to the early 2020s). For the wider study: Most TCR sequence clusters were specific to one of the two donors. T-cell clones expanding and contracting after mild COVID-19 in a couple of donors were tracked by longitudinal TCRalpha and TCRbeta repertoire sequencing. The cohort was made up of two young adult volunteers, one female and one male, who were previously healthy.

Broad study findings and their caveats: Some responding clones were detected in pre-infection memory, suggesting pre-existing cross-reactive memory T cells joined the SARS-CoV-2 response. Clones that contracted from day 15 to 85 showed balanced CD4/CD8 phenotypes, whereas a second wave of clones that expanded from day 15 to 37 leaned towards CD4+. The second-wave clones that peaked on day 37 were not confirmed to be SARS-CoV-2 specific. Contracting CD4+ clones were located mainly in the CM and EM memory subsets, whereas CD8+ clones were found to be enriched in EMRA. Only two mild cases were covered by the study, and larger cohorts that include severe cases with pre-infection samples were considered necessary.

Sequenced sample: PBMCs or a T cell subset sorted from them (not recorded which). The sequence came from a man aged 18 to 30 who had mild COVID-19 (a few samples of this study predate the infection). The sample titles of this study are shuffled in the database, so cell type and time point are left out; the donor was told from shared clones.

This receptor carries the CDR3 CASSDRERSYNEQFF. The DNA sequence is TGTGCCAGCAGCGACAGGGAAAGGTCCTACAATGAGCAGTTCTTC. The chain uses TRBV7-2 and TRBJ2-1, and TRBD1 matches 7 of the central bases. CDR3 length: 15 amino acids, cysteine to phenylalanine. Only the CDR3 DNA stays, 45 bases, in frame from base 1. CDR1 and CDR2, looked up from the germline V gene, are SGHTA and FQGNSA. Here V drops 5 bases and J drops 1 base, and the junction holds 5 bases not matched to any gene.